This T cell receptor (beta chain) was captured in a study of blood T cell repertoires in COVID-19. TCRdb's copy holds only in-frame clones and misses some; the assay was immunoSEQ multiplex PCR. This repertoire shows 150,000 to 200,000 clones, 80% found once; its top ten account for 5% to 8.5%. Germline lookup yields CDR1 LGHDT and CDR2 YNNKEL (reference sequence). V lost 2 bases to trimming and J lost 5 bases, with 15 bases between them. The CDR3 is 15 residues long. The clonotype comes from an older man with active or convalescent COVID-19. The source material was peripheral blood. The gene calls are TRBV3-1 (or the pseudogene TRBV3-2) and TRBJ2-5, with D perhaps matching TRBD2 (7 bases). CDR3 DNA sequence: TGTGCCAGCAGCCAACGTAGGGGGGGCGGTGAGACCCAGTACTTC. It is translated as CASSQRRGGGETQYF.